This entry concerns a single T cell receptor beta chain. Different DNA sequences within this sample yield the same CDR3. The CDR3 totals 15 residues. Trimming took 5 bases from V and 0 from J; bases not matched to a gene: 4. The V gene's germline CDR1 is PRHDT and CDR2 FYEKMQ (reference sequence). The table came from immunoSEQ multiplex PCR; TCRdb's copy has only in-frame clones and leaves some out. The sample lists under 300,000 clones, approximately 88% occurring once. The entry originates in a study of blood T cell repertoires in COVID-19. The sample taken for sequencing was PBMCs or T cells enriched from blood (not recorded which). The sequence came from a woman in her forties with acute COVID-19. The V and J genes are TRBV13 and TRBJ1-3; TRBD1 aligns across 7 bases. Here the CDR3 reads CASSPGTVSGNTIYF. CDR3 DNA sequence: TGTGCCAGCAGCCCTGGGACAGTCTCTGGAAACACCATATATTTT.